Each of the 30 T cell receptor beta chains below was sequenced from the same sample in a study of blood T cells in healthy people across ages. The second PCR ran about 6 to 12 cycles with a sample-barcoded 5' primer and J-beta primers. TCRdb called the 5' RACE reads again in MiXCR, with one record for every CDR3 protein. Of approximately 350,000 distinct CDR3 sequences listed, 45% to 65% were seen once; the top ten hold under 60%. The sequenced sample consisted of blood. These receptors were obtained from a man aged 60-69 years in good health.

V gene TRBV2 combines with J gene TRBJ2-3; D not resolved. In germline, CDR1 is SNHLY, CDR2 FYNNEI. V lost 4 bases, J lost 3 bases, and 11 bases lay in between. The CDR3 is 14 amino acids. This chain's CDR3 is CASSGASSTDTQYF. The CDR3 bases are TGTGCCAGCAGTGGGGCTAGTTCGACAGATACGCAGTATTTT.

Many counts were recorded for this clonotype. The chain is built from TRBV20-1 and TRBJ2-7; D may be TRBD1 (6 bases). V was pared by 1 base and J by 3 bases, with 10 bases between. Per the germline V gene, CDR1 is DFQATT and CDR2 is SNEGSKA (reference sequence). The CDR3 is made up of 13 amino acids. The CDR3 spells CSARVGGIYEQYF. CDR3 bases: TGCAGTGCTAGAGTAGGGGGTATCTACGAGCAGTACTTC.

The chain is built from TRBV5-1 and TRBJ1-5; the D gene is possibly TRBD1 (5 bases). There are 15 residues in the CDR3. V lost 1 base, J lost 3 bases, and 11 bases lay in between. Germline values: CDR1 SGHRS, CDR2 YFSETQ. CDR3 in DNA: TGCGCCAGCAGCTTGCTGGCAGGGCCCAATCAGCCCCAGCATTTT. Translated, it gives CASSLLAGPNQPQHF. The whole variable domain, remainder taken from reference TRBV5-1 and TRBJ1-5, is KAGVTQTPRYLIKTRGQQVTLSCSPISGHRSVSWYQQTPGQGLQFLFEYFSETQRNKGNFPGRFSGRQFSNSRSEMNVSTLELGDSALYLCASSLLAGPNQPQHFGDGTRLSIL.

The chain combines TRBV7-2 with TRBJ1-5; D is perhaps TRBD1 (6 bases). The CDR3 sequence is 14 residues long. Trimming stripped 6 bases from V and 5 bases from J, with 14 bases between. Germline V CDR1 and CDR2: SGHTA, FQGNSA. CDR3 DNA sequence: TGTGCCAGCAGTATACAGGGAAGAGATCAGCCCCAGCATTTT. Residues: CASSIQGRDQPQHF.

In its sample, this clonotype was seen once. The rearrangement joins TRBV20-1 to TRBJ2-2; possibly TRBD2 for D (5 bases). Trimming pared 0 bases from V and 3 bases from J, leaving 11 bases between. CDR3 size: 15 residues. CDR1 is DFQATT and CDR2 is SNEGSKA in the germline V gene (reference sequence). The CDR3, as DNA: TGCAGTGCTAGAGATAAGGACTCTCACACCGGGGAGCTGTTTTTT. It specifies CSARDKDSHTGELFF.

V gene TRBV28 combines with J gene TRBJ2-7, with D possibly called TRBD1 or TRBD2 (5 bases each). With 8 bases removed from V and 0 bases from J, the gap between germline ends came to 26 bases. Germline CDR1 and CDR2: MDHEN and SYDVKM. The CDR3 is 18 amino acids. This CDR3 is CASQKGRTGWTFSYEQYF. The CDR3 coding sequence is TGTGCCAGCCAAAAGGGGCGGACGGGGTGGACTTTCTCCTACGAGCAGTACTTC.

The V gene is TRBV20-1, the J gene TRBJ2-1; the match to TRBD2 covers 7 bases. V shed 5 bases and J 13 bases; nucleotides not matched to a gene: 14. Germline lookup yields CDR1 DFQATT and CDR2 SNEGSKA (reference sequence). The CDR3 length is 13 residues. CDR3 bases: TGCAGTGCTCCCCCTGGTCTAGCGGAGACCCAGTTCTTC. Translated, it gives CSAPPGLAETQFF.

This clonotype is a singleton in its sample. The rearrangement uses TRBV19 and TRBJ1-2; D not resolved. Germline V lookup: CDR1 LNHDA, CDR2 SQIVND (reference sequence). Trimming left V 4 bases short and J 5 bases short, with 8 bases between. The CDR3 consists of 12 residues. The CDR3 nucleotides are TGTGCCAGTAGTACTAGGAGTTATGGCTACACCTTC. Amino acids: CASSTRSYGYTF.

This chain joins TRBV29-1 and TRBJ2-4; TRBD2 is a possible D gene (6 bases). TRBJ2-5 matches the DNA end more closely, so the J call is doubtful. The CDR3 is 13 amino acids. CDR1 is SQVTM and CDR2 is ANQGSEA in the germline V gene. CDR3 in amino acids: CSVETGLRETQYF. CDR3 bases: TGCAGCGTTGAAACGGGACTTCGGGAGACCCAGTACTTC.

The chain carries TRBV6-4 and TRBJ2-3; 10 bases match TRBD1. The J segment lost 4 bases and the V segment lost 2 bases, leaving 3 bases of the junction unmatched. The CDR3 extends over 15 amino acids. Per the germline V gene, CDR1 is MRHNA and CDR2 is SNTAGT. DNA for the CDR3: TGTGCCAGCAGTGACGCGACAGGGGGCGCAGATACGCAGTATTTT. Translated, it gives CASSDATGGADTQYF.

The chain has TRBV11-1 and TRBJ2-5; 14 nucleotides align to TRBD2. The DNA end favors TRBJ2-7, so the J call may be wrong. Germline V gene sequence: CDR1 SGHAT, CDR2 FQDESV (reference sequence). CDR3 length: 15 amino acids. CDR3 region: CASSIGTSGSNEQYF. CDR3 nucleotide sequence: TGTGCCAGCAGCATCGGGACTAGCGGGAGCAACGAGCAGTACTTC.

This rearrangement joins TRBV30 to TRBJ1-2, with TRBD1 matching 8 bases. The CDR3 has 15 residues. The V segment lost 0 bases and the J segment 5 bases; nucleotides outside the gene matches: 8. The germline V gene encodes CDR1 GTSNPN and CDR2 SVGIG (reference sequence). The CDR3 here is CAWSVRGQALYGYTF. CDR3 in DNA: TGTGCCTGGAGTGTACGGGGACAGGCACTGTATGGCTACACCTTC.

The chain is built from TRBV6-2 or TRBV6-3 and TRBJ1-1; TRBD1 aligns across 7 bases. This CDR3 has 15 residues. The germline CDR1 and CDR2 sequences are MNHEY and SVGEGT. The V gene end was trimmed by 5 bases and the J gene end by 1 base; junction bases not matched to a gene: 7. DNA for the CDR3: TGTGCCAGCAGTCCCCGCAGGGGGTCGAACACTGAAGCTTTCTTT. Protein product: CASSPRRGSNTEAFF.

Only a few counts were recorded for this clonotype. J is TRBJ1-2 and V is TRBV20-1, with D unresolved. The CDR3 loop spans 9 amino acids. Per the germline V gene, CDR1 is DFQATT and CDR2 is SNEGSKA (reference sequence). For the CDR3, the DNA is TGCACGAGTTCCCATGGCTACACCTTC. Protein sequence: CTSSHGYTF.

The chain recombines TRBV5-1 with TRBJ2-7; 13 nucleotides align to TRBD2. The CDR3 contains 14 residues. Germline V lookup: CDR1 SGHRS, CDR2 YFSETQ. V was clipped by 4 bases and J by 9 bases; unmatched bases: 7. CDR3 amino acids: CASSPGLAGSAQYF. CDR3 coding DNA: TGCGCCAGCAGCCCGGGACTAGCGGGGTCGGCGCAGTACTTC.

This clonotype was detected a few times. This rearrangement joins TRBV27 to TRBJ1-2, with 8 bases fitting TRBD1. The CDR3 is made up of 12 amino acids. Unmatched junction bases numbered 4, after V lost 5 bases and J lost 8 bases. The V gene's germline CDR1 is MNHEY and CDR2 SMNVEV (reference sequence). The CDR3 coding sequence is TGTGCCAGCAGTACAGGGGGGCGAGGCTACACCTTC. It translates to CASSTGGRGYTF.

The chain has TRBV7-3 and TRBJ2-7, with TRBD2 matching 8 bases. Germline trimming cut 6 bases from V and 7 bases from J; bases unmatched to any gene: 14. The CDR3 runs to 15 residues. The germline CDR1 and CDR2 sequences are SGHTA and FQGTGA. The CDR3 region is CASSPTSGIGNEQYF. The CDR3, as DNA: TGTGCCAGCAGTCCAACTAGCGGTATTGGCAATGAGCAGTACTTC.

This chain links TRBV7-3 with TRBJ2-3; D remains ambiguous. The CDR3 runs to 13 residues. The V and J ends lost 0 bases and 5 bases respectively, with 6 bases between them. Germline lookup yields CDR1 SGHTA and CDR2 FQGTGA. This CDR3 is CASSLTVVDTQYF. The CDR3 DNA reads as TGTGCCAGCAGCTTAACCGTGGTAGATACGCAGTATTTT. The full variable domain, with the rest looked up from reference TRBV7-3 and TRBJ2-3, is GAGVSQTPSNKVTEKGKYVELRCDPISGHTALYWYRQSLGQGPEFLIYFQGTGAADDSGLPNDRFFAVRPEGSVSTLKIQRTERGDSAVYLCASSLTVVDTQYFGPGTRLTVL.

The chain couples TRBV19 to TRBJ2-7; D perhaps matches TRBD1 (7 bases). V lost 10 bases and J 7 bases, leaving 26 bases between the germline ends. From germline, CDR1 is LNHDA and CDR2 SQIVND (reference sequence). This CDR3 spans 15 amino acids. This chain's CDR3 is CATHSIGAGGGEQYF. The CDR3 DNA reads TGTGCCACCCATTCGATTGGGGCAGGGGGAGGTGAGCAGTACTTC.

This clonotype was observed a few times. The rearrangement joins TRBV28 to TRBJ2-3, with D tentatively TRBD1 or TRBD2 (5 bases each). This CDR3 is 15 amino acids long. V lost 4 bases and J lost 1, with 12 bases in between. Germline V gene lookup returns CDR1 MDHEN and CDR2 SYDVKM. As DNA, the CDR3 is TGTGCCAGCAGTTCCTCGGGACGTCGCACAGATACGCAGTATTTT. Its translation is CASSSSGRRTDTQYF.

This clonotype has just one count. V usage is TRBV10-2 and J usage is TRBJ2-3, with a tentative D call TRBD1 (6 bases). Between the trimmed V and J ends, which lost 11 bases and 2 bases, there was a span of 17 bases. Per the germline V gene, CDR1 is WSHSY and CDR2 is SAAADI. The CDR3 runs 14 residues. The CDR3 nucleotides read TGCGCCGGAGGCGAACAGGGAACCACAGATACGCAGTATTTT. It is translated as CAGGEQGTTDTQYF.

The chain is built from TRBV20-1 and TRBJ2-5; 11 bases map to TRBD2. There are 17 residues in the CDR3. The V gene end was trimmed by 4 bases and the J gene end by 4 bases; junction bases not matched to a gene: 14. Germline values: CDR1 DFQATT, CDR2 SNEGSKA (reference sequence). The CDR3 nucleotides are TGCAGTGCTAATGAAAGGGGTAGCGGGGGGGCAGGAGAGACCCAGTACTTC. It is translated as CSANERGSGGAGETQYF.

This clonotype was seen only a few times. The chain joins TRBV12-3 or TRBV12-4 to TRBJ2-3; TRBD1 is a possible D gene (5 bases). Trimming cost V 6 bases and J 3 bases, with 10 bases left between them. This CDR3 region has 13 residues. For the CDR3, the DNA is TGTGCCAGCAGGACGGACAATACAGATACGCAGTATTTT. Its protein product is CASRTDNTDTQYF.

This clonotype has a single count. This chain links TRBV20-1 with TRBJ2-7; D ambiguous. The CDR3 extends over 12 amino acids. Trimming removed 5 bases at V and 6 bases at J, with 14 bases between. From germline, CDR1 is DFQATT and CDR2 SNEGSKA (reference sequence). The DNA of the CDR3 is TGCAGTGCTCCCCGGGCTAGATCCGAGCAGTACTTC. This encodes CSAPRARSEQYF.

This chain uses TRBV28 with TRBJ2-3, with D perhaps TRBD1 (5 bases). The CDR3 has 13 amino acids. CDR1 MDHEN and CDR2 SYDVKM come from the germline V gene. The V and J ends lost 11 bases and 2 bases respectively, with 14 bases between them. The CDR3 DNA is TGTGCCTCCGGACAAAGTACCACAGATACGCAGTATTTT. Residues: CASGQSTTDTQYF.

This clonotype has at least ten counts. V usage is TRBV11-3 and J usage is TRBJ2-1, with 8 bases that match TRBD2. Per germline, CDR1 SGHNT and CDR2 YENEEA. There are 13 residues in the CDR3. V was clipped by 1 base and J by 7 bases; unmatched bases: 0. In nucleotides, the CDR3 is TGTGCCAGCAGCTTAGGCGGGAGGAATGAGCAGTTCTTC. Encoded protein: CASSLGGRNEQFF.

The J gene is TRBJ2-5, the V gene TRBV20-1; the match to TRBD2 covers 7 bases. The CDR3 has 13 residues. The V gene end was trimmed by 2 bases and the J gene end by 5 bases; junction bases not matched to a gene: 5. The V gene's germline CDR1 is DFQATT and CDR2 SNEGSKA (reference sequence). DNA of the CDR3: TGCAGTGCTAGACGGGGGGTAGGGGAGACCCAGTACTTC. It codes for CSARRGVGETQYF.

The rearrangement joins TRBV28 to TRBJ2-7; 11 nucleotides match TRBD1. In germline, CDR1 is MDHEN, CDR2 SYDVKM. The CDR3 contains 15 residues. The junction had 11 bases not matched to a gene; V was cut back by 6 bases and J by 7 bases. As DNA, the CDR3 is TGTGCCAGCAGAAGGGGACAGGGGGGAAAGAATGAGCAGTACTTC. Protein: CASRRGQGGKNEQYF.

This clonotype was recorded at least ten times. V and J are TRBV27 and TRBJ2-4; TRBD2 is a possible D gene (7 bases). Germline V lookup: CDR1 MNHEY, CDR2 SMNVEV (reference sequence). There are 14 residues in the CDR3. V was trimmed by 1 base and J by 7 bases, leaving 11 bases between them. CDR3 loop: CASSLYRGANIQYF. CDR3 nucleotides: TGTGCCAGCAGTTTATATCGGGGGGCGAACATTCAGTACTTC.

This sequence joins TRBV18 and TRBJ2-1; 8 nucleotides match TRBD1. Germline V CDR1 and CDR2: KGHSH, LQKENI. The CDR3 loop spans 16 amino acids. V lost 5 bases to trimming and J lost 8 bases; unmatched junction nucleotides: 14. The CDR3 loop is CASSVTGTGSRDEQFF. Here the CDR3 DNA reads TGTGCCAGCTCAGTTACCGGGACAGGATCTAGGGATGAGCAGTTCTTC. The full variable domain, its missing parts supplied by reference TRBV18 and TRBJ2-1, is NAGVMQNPRHLVRRRGQEARLRCSPMKGHSHVYWYRQLPEEGLKFMVYLQKENIIDESGMPKERFSAEFPKEGPSILRIQQVVRGDSAAYFCASSVTGTGSRDEQFFGPGTRLTVL.